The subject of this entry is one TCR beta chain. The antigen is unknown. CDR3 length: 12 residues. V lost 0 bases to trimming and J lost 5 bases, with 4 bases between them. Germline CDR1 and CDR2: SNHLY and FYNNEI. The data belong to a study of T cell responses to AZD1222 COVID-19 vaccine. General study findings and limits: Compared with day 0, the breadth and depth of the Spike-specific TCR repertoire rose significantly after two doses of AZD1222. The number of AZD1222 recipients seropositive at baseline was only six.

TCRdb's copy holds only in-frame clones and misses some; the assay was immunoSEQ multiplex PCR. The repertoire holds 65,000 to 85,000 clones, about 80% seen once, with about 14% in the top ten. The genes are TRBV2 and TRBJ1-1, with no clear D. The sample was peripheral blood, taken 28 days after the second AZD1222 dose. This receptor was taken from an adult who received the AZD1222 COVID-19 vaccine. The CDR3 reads CASSEAETEAFF. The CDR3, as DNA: TGTGCCAGCAGTGAAGCGGAGACTGAAGCTTTCTTT.